The T cell receptor beta chain described here comes from a study of CD8+ T cells in alopecia areata. The treatment denotes: oral pan-JAK inhibitor, 5-10 mg twice daily. Study-wide findings and caveats: In lesional scalp, particularly from alopecia totalis/universalis, clonality was higher than in normal scalp. Scalp clonality decreased significantly with tofacitinib, and so did expanded CD8+ clones among the top 100.

The germline V gene has CDR1 SQVTM and CDR2 ANQGSEA. The CDR3 consists of 16 residues. The junction had 14 bases not matched to a gene; V was cut back by 7 bases and J by 5 bases. Investigators isolated RNA and reverse transcribed it into cDNA to act as the sequencing template. Measured with immunoSEQ multiplex PCR; TCRdb has only the in-frame clones, and not every one. The sample shows some 200,000 clones, around 58% of them seen only once. To note about this clone: Its antigen remains unknown.

The receptor's source is a human donor with alopecia areata. The V and J genes are TRBV29-1 and TRBJ2-2; TRBD2 aligns across 9 bases. The sequencing here drew on CD8+ T cells sorted from blood, taken at week 24, from a patient treated with tofacitinib. DNA for the CDR3: TGCAGCGCCGAGGTAGCGGGGGTCCCGGGGACCGGGGAGCTGTTTTTT. The encoded protein is CSAEVAGVPGTGELFF.